This T cell receptor (beta chain) was sequenced during a study of cytomegalovirus exposure and HLA in healthy donors. Study summary: A previous analysis identified approximately 120 million unique TCR beta sequences derived from approximately 190 million T cells. Study results and caveats: In the analysis, some V segments, TRBV6-2 and TRBV6-3 included, were excluded as indistinguishable.

60 Vbeta and 13 Jbeta primers were used in PCR. The method was immunoSEQ multiplex PCR; TCRdb's version includes in-frame clones alone and lacks a portion of them. The repertoire has some 200,000 clones, about 80% of them found once; the top ten carry about 2%. Details on this clone: Its antigen remains unidentified.

CDR3 size: 18 residues. V shed 0 bases and J shed 0 bases, with 18 bases lying between them. Germline values: CDR1 SGHDN, CDR2 FVKESK. The chain couples TRBV14 to TRBJ2-7; D is undetermined. This receptor was taken from a woman aged 30 to 39 in good health and CMV-seronegative. The sequencing sample was made of PBMCs. The CDR3 is CASSQEGLGLLSSYEQYF. Written as DNA, the CDR3 is TGTGCCAGCAGCCAAGAGGGCCTGGGTCTTTTAAGCTCCTACGAGCAGTACTTC.